These T cell receptor beta chains were read from a single sample in a study of shared clonotypes between healthy human individuals. The protocol was immunoSEQ multiplex PCR, while the TCRdb copy is restricted to in-frame clones and leaves out a portion. The table includes about 2 million clones, roughly 96% detected once. The sample was naive CD4+ T cells sorted from blood. The origin of the receptors is a man between 18 and 29 years old in good health. The CDR3 runs from the conserved cysteine through the conserved F or W. The D gene is left open where the match is weak. Clone sizes are given selectively: once, few, many, or a class where the clone is expanded.

TRBV5-1	NA	TRBJ2-2	NA	CASSHGRVNTGELFF	TGCGCCAGCAGCCACGGACGGGTAAACACCGGGGAGCTGTTTTTT
TRBV10-3	TRBD1	TRBJ2-7	few	CAISESQLDRETYEQYF	TGTGCCATCAGTGAGTCTCAATTGGACAGGGAAACCTACGAGCAGTACTTC
TRBV30	NA	TRBJ2-7	NA	CAWTRGYEQYF	TGTGCCTGGACCCGTGGTTACGAGCAGTACTTC
TRBV6-6	NA	TRBJ1-2	NA	CAMTGHLNYGYTF	TGTGCCATGACTGGACACCTTAACTATGGCTACACCTTC
TRBV30	NA	TRBJ2-4	NA	CAWSQGHSHIQYF	TGTGCCTGGAGTCAGGGACACTCCCACATTCAGTACTTC
TRBV5-4	NA	TRBJ1-5	once	CASSLGGRSNQPQHF	TGTGCCAGCAGCTTGGGAGGGCGAAGCAATCAGCCCCAGCATTTT
TRBV5-1	NA	TRBJ1-5	NA	CASSSEGEVNQPQHF	TGCGCCAGCAGCTCCGAAGGGGAGGTGAATCAGCCCCAGCATTTT
TRBV7-8	TRBD2	TRBJ2-7	NA	CASSLSLAGGRGEQYF	TGTGCCAGCAGCCTTTCCCTAGCGGGAGGGCGGGGCGAGCAGTACTTC
TRBV6-1	NA	TRBJ1-4	NA	CASSEGGLGEKLFF	TGTGCCAGCAGTGAGGGGGGTCTAGGAGAAAAACTGTTTTTT
TRBV19	NA	TRBJ1-1	NA	CASSILGEGAYTEAFF	TGTGCCAGTAGTATTCTCGGGGAGGGAGCGTACACTGAAGCTTTCTTT
TRBV27	NA	TRBJ1-1	NA	CASSFRDTNTEAFF	TGTGCCAGCAGTTTTAGGGACACGAACACTGAAGCTTTCTTT
TRBV7-2	NA	TRBJ1-1	few	CASSLITGEAFF	TGTGCCAGCAGCTTAATCACGGGAGAAGCTTTCTTT
TRBV11-2	TRBD1	TRBJ2-7	NA	CASSPIRDRLYEQYF	TGTGCCAGCAGCCCAATCCGGGACAGACTGTACGAGCAGTACTTC